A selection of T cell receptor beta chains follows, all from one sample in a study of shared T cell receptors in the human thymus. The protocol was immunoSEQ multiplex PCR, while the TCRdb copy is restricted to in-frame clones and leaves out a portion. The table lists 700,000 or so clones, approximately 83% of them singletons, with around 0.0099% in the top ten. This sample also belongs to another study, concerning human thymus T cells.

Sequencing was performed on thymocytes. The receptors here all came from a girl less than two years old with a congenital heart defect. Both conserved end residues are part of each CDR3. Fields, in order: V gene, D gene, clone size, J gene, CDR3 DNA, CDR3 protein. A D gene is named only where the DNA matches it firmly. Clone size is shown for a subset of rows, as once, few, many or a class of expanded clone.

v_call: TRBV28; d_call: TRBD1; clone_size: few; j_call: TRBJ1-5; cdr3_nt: TGTGCCAGCAGTTCTCACAGGGGGAATAGCAATCAGCCCCAGCATTTT; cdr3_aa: CASSSHRGNSNQPQHF
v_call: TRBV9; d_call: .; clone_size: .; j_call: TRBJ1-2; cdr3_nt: TGTGCCAGCAGCCCCCGACAGCGTAACTATGGCTACACCTTC; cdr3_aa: CASSPRQRNYGYTF
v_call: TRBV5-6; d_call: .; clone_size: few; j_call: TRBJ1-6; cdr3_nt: TGTGCCAGCAGCTTGGTGGAGGGCGGCCGGCTTGATTCACCCCTCCACTTT; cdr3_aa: CASSLVEGGRLDSPLHF
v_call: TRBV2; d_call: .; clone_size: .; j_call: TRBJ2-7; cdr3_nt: TGTGCCAGCAGTGAAGGGACAGAGAGCTACGAGCAGTACTTC; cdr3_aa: CASSEGTESYEQYF
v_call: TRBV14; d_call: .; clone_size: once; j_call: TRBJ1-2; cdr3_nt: TGTGCCAGCAGCCAAGATCGGGAGCAGGGTAAGGGCTACACCTTC; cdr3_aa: CASSQDREQGKGYTF
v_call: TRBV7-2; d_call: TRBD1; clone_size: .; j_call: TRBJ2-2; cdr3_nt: TGTGCCAGCAACAAACAGGGGCCCTCAAACACCGGGGAGCTGTTTTTT; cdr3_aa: CASNKQGPSNTGELFF
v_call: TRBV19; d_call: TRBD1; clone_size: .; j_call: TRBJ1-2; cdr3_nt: TGTGCCAGTAGTATAGATATCGTCGGGGACAGGGAAGGTGGCTACACCTTC; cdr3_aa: CASSIDIVGDREGGYTF
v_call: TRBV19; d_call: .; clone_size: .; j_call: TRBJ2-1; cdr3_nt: TGTGCCAGTAGTGTTCAGCTAGCGTTAATTTGGAATGAGCAGTTCTTC; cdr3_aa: CASSVQLALIWNEQFF
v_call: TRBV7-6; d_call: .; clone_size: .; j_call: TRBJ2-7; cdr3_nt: TGTGCCAGCAGCTTAGCGGGGGAGGACTACGAGCAGTACTTC; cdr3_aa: CASSLAGEDYEQYF
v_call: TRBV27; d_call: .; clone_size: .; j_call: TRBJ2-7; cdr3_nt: TGTGCCAGCAGGGGTGATAGGGGATTCTCCTACGAGCAGTACTTC; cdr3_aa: CASRGDRGFSYEQYF
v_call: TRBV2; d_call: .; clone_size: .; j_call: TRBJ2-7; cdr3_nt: TGTGCCAGCAGGGACAGACACTCCTACGAGCAGTACTTC; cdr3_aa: CASRDRHSYEQYF
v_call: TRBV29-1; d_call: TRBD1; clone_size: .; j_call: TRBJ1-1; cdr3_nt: TGCAGCGTTGGGGAACAGGGGGCGGGGAACACTGAAGCTTTCTTT; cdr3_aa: CSVGEQGAGNTEAFF
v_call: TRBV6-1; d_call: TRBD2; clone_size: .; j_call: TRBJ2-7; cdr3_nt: TGTGCCGTTAGTTCGCGGGGGTTATCCTACGAGCAGTACTTC; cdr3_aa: CAVSSRGLSYEQYF
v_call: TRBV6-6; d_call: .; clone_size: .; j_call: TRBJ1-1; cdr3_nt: TGTGCCAGCAGTTGGCCCCCGGGAGTCAAGTTT; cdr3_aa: CASSWPPGVKF
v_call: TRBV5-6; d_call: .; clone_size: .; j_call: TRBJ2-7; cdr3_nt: TGTGCCAGCAGCTTGGAGGGGACTGTGGGCTCCTACGAGCAGTACTTC; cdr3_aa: CASSLEGTVGSYEQYF
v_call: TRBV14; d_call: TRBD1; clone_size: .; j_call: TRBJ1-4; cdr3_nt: TGTGCCAGCAGCCTCCTATACAGGGGGCCCCTTTCGGGTAATGAAAAACTGTTTTTT; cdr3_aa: CASSLLYRGPLSGNEKLFF
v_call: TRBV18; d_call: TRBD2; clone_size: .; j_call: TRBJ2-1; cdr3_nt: TGTGCCAGCTCCTTTGCGGGGGGGCCAAGTGAGCAGTTCTTC; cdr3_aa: CASSFAGGPSEQFF
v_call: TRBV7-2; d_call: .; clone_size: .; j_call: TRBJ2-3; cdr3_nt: TGTGCCAGCAGCTCCTCCGGGAGTAGATTGGGGGATACGCAGTATTTT; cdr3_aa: CASSSSGSRLGDTQYF
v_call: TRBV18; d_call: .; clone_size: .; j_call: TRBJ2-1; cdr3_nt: TGTGCCAGCTCACCACCGACGGGGGGCCGACCCTCCTACAATGAGCAGTTCTTC; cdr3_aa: CASSPPTGGRPSYNEQFF
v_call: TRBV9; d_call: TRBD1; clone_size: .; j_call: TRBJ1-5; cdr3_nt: TGTGCCAGCAGCGTAGAGGGGGCTCAGCCCCAGCATTTT; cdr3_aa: CASSVEGAQPQHF
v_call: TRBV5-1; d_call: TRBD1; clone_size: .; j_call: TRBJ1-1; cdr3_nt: TGCGCCAGCAGCTTCCGGACACCAGGGGGGCTGAACACTGAAGCTTTCTTT; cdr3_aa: CASSFRTPGGLNTEAFF
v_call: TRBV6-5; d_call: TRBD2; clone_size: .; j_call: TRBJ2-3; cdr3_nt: TGTGCCAGCACCGAAAGCGGGGCCAGCACAGATACGCAGTATTTT; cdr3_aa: CASTESGASTDTQYF
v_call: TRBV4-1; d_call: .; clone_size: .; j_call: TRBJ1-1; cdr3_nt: TGCGCCAGCAGCCAGAGCAGGGGTGGAAACACTGAAGCTTTCTTT; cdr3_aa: CASSQSRGGNTEAFF
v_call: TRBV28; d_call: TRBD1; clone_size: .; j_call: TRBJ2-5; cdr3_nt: TGTGCCAGCAGTCTCCTTAGGACAGGGGATGCGACCCAGTACTTC; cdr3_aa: CASSLLRTGDATQYF
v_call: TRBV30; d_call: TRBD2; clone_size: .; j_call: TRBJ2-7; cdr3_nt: TGTGCCTGGAGTGGGCCCGTCGGGGGGGCCTACGAGCAGTACTTC; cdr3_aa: CAWSGPVGGAYEQYF
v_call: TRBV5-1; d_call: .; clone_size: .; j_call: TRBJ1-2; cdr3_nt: TGCGCCAGCAGCTTGTATCCAACGGCTAACTATGGCTACACCTTC; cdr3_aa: CASSLYPTANYGYTF
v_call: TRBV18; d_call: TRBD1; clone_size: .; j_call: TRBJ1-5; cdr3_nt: TGTGCCAGCTCACCAAGGGGGCGCGAGCCCCAGCATTTT; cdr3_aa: CASSPRGREPQHF
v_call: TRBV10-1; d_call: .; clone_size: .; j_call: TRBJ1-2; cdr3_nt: TGCGCCAGCAGTGACGGTAACTATGGCTACACCTTC; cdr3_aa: CASSDGNYGYTF
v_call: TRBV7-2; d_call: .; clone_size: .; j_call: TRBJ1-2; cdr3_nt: TGTGCCAGCAGCTTAGTCGCCATTGGAGGCTATGGCTACACCTTC; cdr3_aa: CASSLVAIGGYGYTF
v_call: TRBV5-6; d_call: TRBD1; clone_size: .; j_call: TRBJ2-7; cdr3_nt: TGTGCCAGCAGCTTGGCTAGGACAGGGGACTACGAGCAGTACTTC; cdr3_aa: CASSLARTGDYEQYF
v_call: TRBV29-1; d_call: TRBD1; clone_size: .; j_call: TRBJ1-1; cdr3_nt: TGCAGCGTCGACAGGGAAACTTTCTTT; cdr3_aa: CSVDRETFF
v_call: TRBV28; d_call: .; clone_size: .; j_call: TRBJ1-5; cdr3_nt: TGTGCCAGCACCACGCATAACCATCCGGGACTGCGGTATTGGGGATCACAGCCCCAGCATTTT; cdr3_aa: CASTTHNHPGLRYWGSQPQHF
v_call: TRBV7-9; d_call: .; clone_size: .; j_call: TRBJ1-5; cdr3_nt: TGTGCCAGCAGCACTCGGGGTCAGCCCCAGCATTTT; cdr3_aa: CASSTRGQPQHF
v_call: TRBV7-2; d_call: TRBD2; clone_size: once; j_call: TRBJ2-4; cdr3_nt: TGTGCCAGCAGCCTCCGGGGGGACCTAGGCATTCAGTACTTC; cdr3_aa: CASSLRGDLGIQYF
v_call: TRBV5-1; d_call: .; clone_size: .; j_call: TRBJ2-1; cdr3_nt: TGCGCCAGCACCCAAGGAGGCAGCTCCTACAATGAGCAGTTCTTC; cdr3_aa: CASTQGGSSYNEQFF
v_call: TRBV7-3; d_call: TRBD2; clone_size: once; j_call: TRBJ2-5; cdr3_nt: TGTGCCAGCAGCCCAAACACTAGCGGGGGCTACGGGTGGAAAGAGACCCAGTACTTC; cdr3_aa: CASSPNTSGGYGWKETQYF
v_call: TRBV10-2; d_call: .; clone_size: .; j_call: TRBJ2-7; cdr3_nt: TGCGCCAGCAGTGCTTCAGTTACCTCAAACTACGAGCAGTACTTC; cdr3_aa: CASSASVTSNYEQYF
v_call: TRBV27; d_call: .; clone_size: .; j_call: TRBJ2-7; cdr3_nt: TGTGCCAGCATCCCACCATTCGGACAGCCGCGAGAGCAGTACTTC; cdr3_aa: CASIPPFGQPREQYF
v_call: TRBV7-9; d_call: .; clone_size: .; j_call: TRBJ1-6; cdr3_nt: TGTGCCAGCAGCTTGAGGGGGAGTAATTCACCCCTCCACTTT; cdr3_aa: CASSLRGSNSPLHF
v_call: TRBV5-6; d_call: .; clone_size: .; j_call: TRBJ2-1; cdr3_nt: TGTGCCAGCAGCCCTAGGATTTACCGACGACCCCGGGGCAATGAGCAGTTCTTC; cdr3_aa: CASSPRIYRRPRGNEQFF
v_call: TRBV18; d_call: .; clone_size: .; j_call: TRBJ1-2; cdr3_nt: TGTGCCAGCTCCTCCCCCGAGGGCAACTATGGCTACACCTTC; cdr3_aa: CASSSPEGNYGYTF
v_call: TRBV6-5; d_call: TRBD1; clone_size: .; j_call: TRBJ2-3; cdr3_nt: TGTGCCAGCAGCCCAGGGGGCCACACAGATACGCAGTATTTT; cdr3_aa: CASSPGGHTDTQYF
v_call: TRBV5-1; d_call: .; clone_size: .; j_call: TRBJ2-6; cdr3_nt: TGCGCCAGCAGCTTATTATCGCGGTCGGGGAGGGGGGCCAACGTCCTGACTTTC; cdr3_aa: CASSLLSRSGRGANVLTF
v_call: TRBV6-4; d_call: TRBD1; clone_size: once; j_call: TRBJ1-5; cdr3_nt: TGTGCCAAGGCCCGGGACAGGGGCAATCAGCCCCAGCATTTT; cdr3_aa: CAKARDRGNQPQHF
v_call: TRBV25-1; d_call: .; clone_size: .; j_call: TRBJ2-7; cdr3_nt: TGTGCCAGCAGTGAAAGAAACAGGGACTACGAGCAGTACTTC; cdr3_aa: CASSERNRDYEQYF
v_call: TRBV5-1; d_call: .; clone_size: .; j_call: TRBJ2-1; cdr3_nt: TGCGCCAGCACTCAGGGGGGAGAGCAGTTCTTC; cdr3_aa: CASTQGGEQFF
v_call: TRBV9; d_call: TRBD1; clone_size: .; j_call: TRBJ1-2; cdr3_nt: TGTGCCAGCAGCGGTAACCGGGACAGGGCTTCCATGGACTATGGCTACACCTTC; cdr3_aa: CASSGNRDRASMDYGYTF
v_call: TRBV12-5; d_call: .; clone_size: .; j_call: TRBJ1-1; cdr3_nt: TGTGCTAGTGGAACCAACAGGGCCAAGGACGTCGTGAACACTGAAGCTTTCTTT; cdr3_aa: CASGTNRAKDVVNTEAFF
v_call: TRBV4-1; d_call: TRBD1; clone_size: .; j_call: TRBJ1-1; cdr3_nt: TGCGCCAGCAGCCAAGGTCAGGGGGCTTCTGGCACTGAAGCTTTCTTT; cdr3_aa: CASSQGQGASGTEAFF